This T cell receptor (beta chain) was obtained from a study of OX40 agonist ivuxolimab in advanced cancers. The study, taken as a whole, reports: Patients with a partial response at 0.1-3.0 mg/kg had among the lowest clonal expansion.

The J segment lost 1 base and the V segment lost 5 bases, leaving 8 bases of the junction unmatched. Germline V CDR1 and CDR2: MDHEN, SYDVKM. The CDR3 spans 15 residues. Profiling relied on immunoSEQ multiplex PCR, and the TCRdb table lists in-frame clones only, not all of them. This table holds around 94,000 clones, more than 75% found once. As to this clone: Its antigen remains unknown.

The starting material was CD4+ or CD8+ T cells sorted from blood, obtained in a trial of the OX40 agonist ivuxolimab. The rearrangement joins TRBV28 to TRBJ2-7, with 7 bases fitting TRBD1. This TCR was recovered from an adult with an advanced solid tumor such as melanoma, head and neck, liver or kidney cancer. The CDR3 region is CASSATGIGSYEQYF. In DNA, the CDR3 is TGTGCCAGCAGTGCGACAGGGATTGGGTCCTACGAGCAGTACTTC.